The 15 T cell receptor beta chains reported below all come from one sample, sequenced in a study of shared clonotypes between healthy human individuals. Sequencing was performed with immunoSEQ multiplex PCR; in TCRdb, only in-frame clones are kept and a portion is missing. The repertoire holds about 640,000 clones, with about two thirds as singletons. Material: memory CD4+ T cells sorted from blood. Regarding subset: CD45RA-negative fraction. The receptors were sampled from a woman in her 30s in good health.

This clone was observed at least ten times. The CDR3 loop is CASSWGLGGTDTQYF. The DNA of the CDR3 is TGTGCCAGCAGTTGGGGACTAGGGGGCACAGATACGCAGTATTTT. The V and J genes are TRBV2 and TRBJ2-3; 8 bases map to TRBD2. The CDR3 extends over 15 amino acids. Per germline, CDR1 SNHLY and CDR2 FYNNEI. With 5 bases clipped from V and 1 base from J, the junction kept 5 bases outside the gene matches.

The CDR3 spells CASSLKVDTGELFF. The CDR3 coding sequence is TGCGCCAGCAGCTTGAAGGTTGACACCGGGGAGCTGTTTTTT. This chain connects TRBV5-1 to TRBJ2-2; no clear D gene. Germline CDR1 and CDR2: SGHRS and YFSETQ. V lost 1 base, J lost 3 bases, and 7 bases lay in between. This CDR3 spans 14 amino acids.

The genes are TRBV9 and TRBJ1-1; no firm D call. CDR1 and CDR2 from the germline V gene are SGDLS and YYNGEE. With 2 bases removed from V and 4 bases from J, the gap between germline ends came to 9 bases. The CDR3 length is 13 residues. The CDR3 nucleotides read TGTGCCAGCAGCGTTAACAGCGGCACTGAAGCTTTCTTT. Its protein product is CASSVNSGTEAFF.

The rearrangement uses TRBV28 and TRBJ2-4, with D possibly called TRBD1 or TRBD2 (5 bases each). Germline values: CDR1 MDHEN, CDR2 SYDVKM. V dropped 4 bases and J dropped 6 bases, with 10 bases sitting between them. This CDR3 is built from 13 residues. The CDR3 sequence: CASSSSGTNIQYF. CDR3 coding DNA: TGTGCCAGCAGTTCCTCCGGGACAAACATTCAGTACTTC.

The chain is built from TRBV28 and TRBJ2-1; D remains ambiguous. Germline lookup yields CDR1 MDHEN and CDR2 SYDVKM. V was pared by 2 bases and J by 9 bases, with 23 bases between. The CDR3 totals 17 residues. CDR3 sequence: CASSLRKHPLLFGEQFF. As DNA, the CDR3 is TGTGCCAGCAGTTTAAGGAAACACCCCCTTCTCTTCGGTGAGCAGTTCTTC.

This clone was seen just once. The genes are TRBV14 and TRBJ2-3; TRBD2 aligns across 9 bases. With V trimmed by 7 bases and J by 2 bases, 10 bases remained unmatched. Germline loops: CDR1 SGHDN, CDR2 FVKESK. The CDR3 is made up of 16 amino acids. CDR3 sequence reads: CASIESAGGDTDTQYF. As DNA, the CDR3 is TGTGCCAGCATAGAGTCGGCGGGAGGGGACACAGATACGCAGTATTTT. The full variable domain, in which reference TRBV14 and TRBJ2-3 provide the parts outside the CDR3, is EAGVTQFPSHSVIEKGQTVTLRCDPISGHDNLYWYRRVMGKEIKFLLHFVKESKQDESGMPNNRFLAERTGGTYSTLKVQPAELEDSGVYFCASIESAGGDTDTQYFGPGTRLTVL.

The chain carries TRBV4-1 and TRBJ1-1; 11 positions agree with TRBD1. The J segment lost 7 bases and the V segment lost 3 bases, leaving 4 bases of the junction unmatched. CDR1 and CDR2 from the germline V gene are MGHRA and YSYEKL. CDR3 length: 14 residues. For the CDR3, the DNA is TGCGCCAGCAGCCAGGGACAGGGGGATGGTGAAGCTTTCTTT. Translating it yields CASSQGQGDGEAFF.

This chain connects TRBV7-2 to TRBJ1-1; 7 nucleotides line up with TRBD1. Germline CDR1 and CDR2: SGHTA and FQGNSA. With 5 bases clipped from V and 2 bases from J, the junction kept 8 bases outside the gene matches. The CDR3 is 15 amino acids. The CDR3 spells CASSARQGRNTEAFF. DNA of the CDR3: TGTGCCAGCAGCGCCCGACAGGGTAGAAACACTGAAGCTTTCTTT.

This rearrangement joins TRBV5-4 to TRBJ1-6; 7 nucleotides agree with TRBD1. J was trimmed by 12 bases and V by 5 bases; bases with no gene match: 17. The germline CDR1 and CDR2 sequences are SGHNT and YYREEE (reference sequence). The CDR3 extends over 16 amino acids. CDR3 amino acids: CASSYGAGTEFRPLHF. CDR3 DNA sequence: TGTGCCAGCAGTTATGGAGCCGGGACAGAATTTCGACCCCTCCACTTT.

This sequence joins TRBV18 and TRBJ2-1; D may be TRBD1 (6 bases). Trimming pared 3 bases from V and 0 bases from J, leaving 15 bases between. Germline CDR1 is KGHSH and CDR2 is LQKENI. CDR3 length: 17 residues. This CDR3 reads CASSPPNREGSYNEQFF. In DNA, the CDR3 is TGTGCCAGCTCACCGCCAAACAGGGAAGGCTCCTACAATGAGCAGTTCTTC.

This clone appeared a single time. The chain couples TRBV25-1 to TRBJ1-1, with TRBD1 as a possible D gene (5 bases). Trimming took 1 base from V and 5 from J, leaving 11 bases between them. This CDR3 spans 14 amino acids. Germline CDR1 MGHDK, CDR2 SYGVNS. DNA for the CDR3: TGTGCCAGCAGTGAATCGGGGCGGACAACTGAAGCTTTCTTT. This translates into CASSESGRTTEAFF. The variable domain in full, completed from reference TRBV25-1 and TRBJ1-1, reads EADIYQTPRYLVIGTGKKITLECSQTMGHDKMYWYQQDPGMELHLIHYSYGVNSTEKGDLSSESTVSRIRTEHFPLTLESARPSHTSQYLCASSESGRTTEAFFGQGTRLTVV.

V is TRBV28 and J is TRBJ2-5, with 8 bases that match TRBD2. The V gene's germline CDR1 is MDHEN and CDR2 SYDVKM. The CDR3 has 16 residues. With 4 bases clipped from V and 5 bases from J, the junction kept 12 bases outside the gene matches. CDR3 bases: TGTGCCAGCAGTTCCCCCAGCGGGAGACCAAGGGAGACCCAGTACTTC. It translates to CASSSPSGRPRETQYF.

This chain joins TRBV29-1 and TRBJ2-5; the D gene is possibly TRBD1 (6 bases). Germline V lookup: CDR1 SQVTM, CDR2 ANQGSEA. Trimming cost V 5 bases and J 1 base, with 17 bases left between them. The CDR3 sequence is 15 residues long. DNA of the CDR3: TGCAGCGTTACCAAGGGGGACCCCCGCCAAGAGACCCAGTACTTC. This encodes CSVTKGDPRQETQYF.

This clone was observed a handful of times. The rearrangement joins TRBV6-1 to TRBJ1-5; D ambiguous. The CDR3 extends over 14 amino acids. Per germline, CDR1 MNHNS and CDR2 SASEGT. Between the trimmed V and J ends, which lost 8 bases and 2 bases, there was a span of 13 bases. CDR3 residues: CASGDRKGNQPQHF. The CDR3 bases are TGTGCCAGCGGGGATCGAAAGGGCAATCAGCCCCAGCATTTT.

The CDR3 loop reads CASSPPLGESNEQFF. DNA for the CDR3: TGTGCCAGCTCACCCCCCTTGGGGGAGAGCAATGAGCAGTTCTTC. V gene TRBV18 combines with J gene TRBJ2-1; D tentatively reads TRBD1 or TRBD2 (5 bases each). CDR3 size: 15 residues. From germline, CDR1 is KGHSH and CDR2 LQKENI. V lost 3 bases, J lost 6 bases, and 15 bases lay in between.